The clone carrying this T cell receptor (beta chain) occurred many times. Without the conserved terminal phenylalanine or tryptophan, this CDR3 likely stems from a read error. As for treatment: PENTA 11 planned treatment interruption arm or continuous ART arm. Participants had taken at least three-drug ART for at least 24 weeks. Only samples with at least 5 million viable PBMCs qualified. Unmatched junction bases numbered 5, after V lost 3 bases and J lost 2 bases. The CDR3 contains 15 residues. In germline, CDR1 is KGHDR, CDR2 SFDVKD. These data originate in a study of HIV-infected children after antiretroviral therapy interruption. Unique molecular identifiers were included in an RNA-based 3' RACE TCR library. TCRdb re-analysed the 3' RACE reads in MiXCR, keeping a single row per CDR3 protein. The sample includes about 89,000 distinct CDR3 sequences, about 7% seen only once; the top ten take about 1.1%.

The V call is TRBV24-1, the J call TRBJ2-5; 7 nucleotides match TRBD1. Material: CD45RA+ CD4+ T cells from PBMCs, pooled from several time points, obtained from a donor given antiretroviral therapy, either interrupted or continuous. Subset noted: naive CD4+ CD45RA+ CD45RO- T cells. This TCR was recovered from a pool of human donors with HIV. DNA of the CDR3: TGTGCCACCAGTGATGCTCGACAGGGACAAGAGACCCAGTACCTC. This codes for CATSDARQGQETQYL.